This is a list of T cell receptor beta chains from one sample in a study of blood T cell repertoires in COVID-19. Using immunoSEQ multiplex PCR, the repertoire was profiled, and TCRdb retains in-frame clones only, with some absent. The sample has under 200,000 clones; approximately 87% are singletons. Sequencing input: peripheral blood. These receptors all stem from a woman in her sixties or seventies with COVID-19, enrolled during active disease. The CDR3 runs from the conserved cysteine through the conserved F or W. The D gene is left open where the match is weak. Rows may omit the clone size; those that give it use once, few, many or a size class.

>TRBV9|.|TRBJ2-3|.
TGTGCCAGCAGCGTAACGCGGGCCGGTACGCAGTATTTT
CASSVTRAGTQYF
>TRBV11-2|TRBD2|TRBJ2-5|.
TGTGCCAGCAGCGCTCCCTCACTAGCGGGGGGGCACGGGGCCCAGTACTTC
CASSAPSLAGGHGAQYF
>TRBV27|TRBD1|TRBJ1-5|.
TGTGCCAGCAGCAGGACAGGGGCTCAGCCCCAGCATTTT
CASSRTGAQPQHF
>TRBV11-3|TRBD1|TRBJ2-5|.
TGTGCCAGCAGCCGACGGACAGGGGAGGAGACCCAGTACTTC
CASSRRTGEETQYF
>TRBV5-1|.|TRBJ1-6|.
TGCGCCAGCAGCTTGGGGTTGAGCTCCTATAATTCACCCCTCCACTTT
CASSLGLSSYNSPLHF
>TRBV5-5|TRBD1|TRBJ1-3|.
TGTGCCAGCAGCTTTGAGCTCGACAGGGCTTCTGGAAACACCATATATTTT
CASSFELDRASGNTIYF
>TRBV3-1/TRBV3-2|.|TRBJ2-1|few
TGTGCCAGCAGCCAAGACAACCTTCGGGATGAGCAGTTCTTC
CASSQDNLRDEQFF
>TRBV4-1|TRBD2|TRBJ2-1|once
TGCGCCAGCAGCCGCGGATTAGCGGGGGGGGAAAATGAGCAGTTCTTC
CASSRGLAGGENEQFF
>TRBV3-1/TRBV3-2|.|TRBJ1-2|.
TGTGCCAGCAGCCACTGGACCGGACAGAGCGCTATCGGCTACACCTTC
CASSHWTGQSAIGYTF
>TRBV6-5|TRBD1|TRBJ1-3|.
TGTGCCAGCAGAATAGATCCCGGGACAGGGATATATTTT
CASRIDPGTGIYF